This T cell receptor (beta chain) was recorded in a study of shared clonotypes between healthy human individuals (dated by TCRdb to about 2020). For the study in its entirety: The cohort comprised a couple of women and a few men aged 18 to 49 years. For each donor, CD4 naive and CD4 memory were each run on three plates, CD8 naive on two plates, and CD8 memory on one plate. To estimate repertoire size and how much clonotypes are shared between individuals, the study performed deep sequencing of blood TCR repertoires from 4 to 6 healthy adults. To increase sequencing depth and limit assay-specific biases, TCR repertoire library preparation and sequencing were carried out by different laboratories using diverse techniques. Leukapheresis yielded between about 0.9 and 9 billion PBMCs per donor.

Using the deep immunoSEQ assay, multiplex PCR amplified TCR CDR3 regions from genomic DNA. Extracted genomic DNA from each cell subset was distributed evenly across all wells of several immunoSEQ 96-well plates, and each plate was treated as a replicate. Each replicate PCR for sorted subsets received roughly 200 ng genomic DNA, equal to tens of thousands of T cell genomes. Purified libraries were quantified with a Qubit 3.0 fluorometer, sized on a Bioanalyzer 2100, and re-quantified with the KAPA Library Quantification kit. Each immunoSEQ 96-well plate was sequenced on its own single-read 150-cycle Illumina NextSeq 550 flow cell. In the original analysis: Because only junctional sequences without quality scores were contained in the immunoSEQ output, filtering matching that applied to full-length reads could not be performed. Sequences were annotated with PyIR, a Python wrapper for IgBLAST v1.9, and V/J genes and CDR3 were assigned using IMGT germline references. Any read was removed if the V/J assignment was weak (E-value above 1e-6), the CDR3 was missing, or the read contained stop codons, out-of-frame junctions, or ambiguous translated residues. A V3J clonotype was defined by an identical inferred V gene, J gene, and CDR3 amino acid sequence. To compute the percentage overlap between repertoires, the number of shared unique clonotypes was divided by the size of the smaller repertoire. RTK rarefaction, the Chao1 estimator, and Recon v2.1 estimates of unobserved clonotypes were used to assess repertoire richness. Generation probabilities for all TCRbeta clonotypes obtained by the gDNA method from a handful of donors were computed using OLGA. This immuneACCESS table, as held by TCRdb, lists in-frame sequences with V and J called but not all clones. Of the missing ones, under half trace to an unresolved V gene in checked studies; the others have no known cause. The V and J calls and clone size were taken over from that table, and D and trimming were inferred from the DNA. This sample comprises about 2.1 million clones, just over 90% of them detected only once. Of the sample, over 1.5% falls within the top ten clones.

Points on this clone: It lacks a known antigen. No much larger clonotype is one base removed from it; base qualities were not supplied.

CD8 naive samples were obtained by positive selection for CCR7 among CD45RO-negative cells, yielding a CD45RA+CCR7+ population from which TemRA cells were excluded. The donors were healthy, HIV-negative adults who had no recently reported acute infections or vaccinations. All donors were Caucasian adults living in Nashville, Tennessee, USA. Blood was collected by leukapheresis, and PBMCs were isolated by Ficoll-Histopaque density gradient centrifugation and then cryopreserved in liquid nitrogen vapor phase. Analytical flow cytometry was used to check the purity and quantity of every magnetically sorted T cell population. From each sorted fraction, genomic DNA was isolated and quantified by UV absorbance on a Nanodrop 2000c. The full study reports these points: Clonotypes shared by all four sorted-subset donors showed higher generation probabilities than non-shared clonotypes. Naive subsets generally had larger estimated clonotype richness than memory subsets did. Based on pairwise subsampling, the degree of clonotype sharing among donors was expected to be affected by sequencing depth. Sampling was restricted to blood, and TCR repertoires in tissue are likely to differ from TCR repertoires in blood. Even with the large sequencing depth, rarefaction of the sorted-subset datasets indicated that sequencing was incomplete. Sharing across a few donors was observed for about 5% of naive CD4, less than 4% of naive CD8, 2.3% of memory CD4, and 0.4% of memory CD8 clonotypes. Because the study included only a small number of donors, the genetic and exposure-history diversity represented was limited.

The CDR3 goes from the cysteine to the phenylalanine over 19 residues. Only CDR3 DNA is held: 57 bases, read in frame from base 1. Reading the germline V gene gives CDR1 SGHTA and CDR2 FQGTGA. Ends trimmed: V by 5 bases, J by 7 bases; bases unmatched to a gene: 18. Sequencing used naive CD8+ T cells from PBMCs. What this sample's cell subset or site label stands for: CD45RA+CCR7+. The receptor was derived from a man between 18 and 29 years old in good health. Some clones in this sample may be carry-over from other donors' samples. The chain joins TRBV7-3 to TRBJ2-1, and 12 junctional nucleotides match TRBD2. The nucleotides read TGTGCCAGCAGCACTAACGCCGGACTAGCGGGGAGAATTGATAATGAGCAGTTCTTC. The translation is CASSTNAGLAGRIDNEQFF.